These 32 T cell receptor beta chains share one sample of origin, sequenced in a study of CD8 T cells in Susac syndrome. An input of roughly 0.5 to 1 ug of RNA was subjected to reverse transcription using random hexamers. TCRdb reprocessed the immunoSEQ multiplex PCR reads via MiXCR and lists one record per CDR3 protein. In the table there are under 200,000 distinct CDR3 sequences, approximately 95% of which are singletons. Material: CD4+ T cells from PBMCs. These receptor sequences come from a human donor with Susac syndrome.

V and J are TRBV9 and TRBJ1-2, with no clear D. The V gene lost 0 bases and the J gene lost 2 bases, with 8 bases spanning the gap. The length of the CDR3 is 14 residues. Germline V gives CDR1 SGDLS, CDR2 YYNGEE. The CDR3 loop reads CASSVDFSNYGYTF. CDR3 coding DNA: TGTGCCAGCAGCGTAGATTTCTCCAACTATGGCTACACCTTC.

The chain joins TRBV11-2 to TRBJ1-1, with 7 bases fitting TRBD1. J lost 4 bases, V lost 5 bases, and 7 bases had no gene match. CDR3 length: 14 residues. The germline V gene has CDR1 SGHAT and CDR2 FQNNGV. Here the CDR3 reads CASSLTGESTEAFF. The CDR3 DNA follows: TGTGCCAGCAGCCTAACAGGGGAGAGCACTGAAGCTTTCTTT.

The chain employs TRBV7-2 and TRBJ2-3; D is undetermined. Trimming shortened V by 5 bases and J by 4 bases, and 13 bases separated the two germline ends. Germline loops: CDR1 SGHTA, CDR2 FQGNSA. The CDR3 has 14 residues. The DNA of the CDR3 is TGTGCCAGCAGCATACTGACACGGGCAGATACGCAGTATTTT. Its protein product is CASSILTRADTQYF.

This chain links TRBV30 with TRBJ2-2; TRBD2 agrees at 8 bases. The CDR3 has 16 residues. Germline V gene lookup returns CDR1 GTSNPN and CDR2 SVGIG (reference sequence). The ends lost 2 bases at V and 2 bases at J; junction bases unmatched: 7. This CDR3 is CAWSLAGNRNTGELFF. The CDR3 DNA reads as TGTGCCTGGAGTTTAGCGGGAAATCGCAACACCGGGGAGCTGTTTTTT.

This chain joins TRBV7-9 and TRBJ1-5; D gene uncertain. Trimming shortened V by 3 bases and J by 7 bases, and 7 bases separated the two germline ends. Germline V gene sequence: CDR1 SEHNR, CDR2 FQNEAQ (reference sequence). The CDR3 is 12 amino acids. CDR3 nucleotides: TGTGCCAGCAGCTTTTCCGGGCAGCCCCAGCATTTT. It yields the protein CASSFSGQPQHF. The variable domain in full, with the rest retrieved from reference TRBV7-9 and TRBJ1-5, is DTGVSQNPRHKITKRGQNVTFRCDPISEHNRLYWYRQTLGQGPEFLTYFQNEAQLEKSRLLSDRFSAERPKGSFSTLEIQRTEQGDSAMYLCASSFSGQPQHFGDGTRLSIL.

This chain uses TRBV12-3 or TRBV12-4 with TRBJ1-4, with D perhaps TRBD1 (6 bases). The CDR3 spans 14 residues. V was pared by 5 bases and J by 7 bases, with 14 bases between. Here the CDR3 reads CASSPRQDVEKLFF. As DNA, the CDR3 is TGTGCCAGCAGTCCGAGACAGGACGTTGAAAAACTGTTTTTT.

The V gene is TRBV14, the J gene TRBJ2-5; tentative D call: TRBD1 (5 bases). CDR1 and CDR2 from the germline V gene are SGHDN and FVKESK. The CDR3 has 15 amino acids. The germline V and J ends were trimmed by 3 bases and 1 base, with 12 bases remaining between them. CDR3: CASSQATGVQETQYF. CDR3 DNA: TGTGCCAGCAGCCAGGCCACAGGAGTCCAAGAGACCCAGTACTTC. Full variable domain (outside the CDR3, taken from reference TRBV14 and TRBJ2-5): EAGVTQFPSHSVIEKGQTVTLRCDPISGHDNLYWYRRVMGKEIKFLLHFVKESKQDESGMPNNRFLAERTGGTYSTLKVQPAELEDSGVYFCASSQATGVQETQYFGPGTRLLVL.

The CDR3 nucleotides are TGTGCCACCAGTGAGGGGCATACGCAGTATTTT. It specifies CATSEGHTQYF. The J gene is TRBJ2-3, the V gene TRBV24-1; D perhaps matches TRBD1 (5 bases). V was cut by 4 bases and J by 7 bases, with 5 bases left in between. The CDR3 loop spans 11 amino acids. Germline V gene lookup returns CDR1 KGHDR and CDR2 SFDVKD.

The CDR3 reads CASSEGSKGGIQYF. The CDR3 nucleotides are TGCGCCAGCAGTGAGGGATCCAAAGGGGGCATTCAGTACTTC. The V gene is TRBV10-1, the J gene TRBJ2-4, with D possibly being TRBD1 (6 bases). The CDR3 loop spans 14 amino acids. Trimming removed 2 bases from V and 9 bases from J, with 14 bases in between. Per germline, CDR1 WNHNN and CDR2 SYGVQD (reference sequence).

The chain recombines TRBV4-3 with TRBJ2-3; 12 bases align to TRBD2. Losses at the gene ends were 0 bases for V and 3 bases for J; bases not matched to a gene: 7. The V gene's germline CDR1 is LGHNA and CDR2 YSLEER. CDR3 length equals 18 residues. CDR3 loop: CASSQDMNLAGGTDTQYF. CDR3 DNA: TGCGCCAGCAGCCAAGATATGAATCTAGCGGGGGGGACAGATACGCAGTATTTT.

This clonotype was seen a single time. The rearrangement joins TRBV5-4 to TRBJ2-5, with D perhaps matching TRBD1 (5 bases). V lost 0 bases and J lost 4, with 19 bases in between. The CDR3 sequence is 17 residues long. CDR1 is SGHNT, CDR2 YYREEE, per germline (reference sequence). For the CDR3, the DNA is TGTGCCAGCAGCTTGGAAAGGGATGTACAGGTCGGAGAGACCCAGTACTTC. This encodes CASSLERDVQVGETQYF.

This clonotype is a singleton in its sample. The V gene is TRBV19, the J gene TRBJ1-6; possible D gene TRBD1, 5 bases. The CDR3 runs to 14 residues. V shed 5 bases and J shed 7 bases, with 12 bases lying between them. The germline CDR1 and CDR2 sequences are LNHDA and SQIVND (reference sequence). The CDR3 region is CASSRRDRNSPLHF. DNA for the CDR3: TGTGCCAGTAGTCGCAGGGATAGGAATTCACCCCTCCACTTT.

The chain joins TRBV7-7 to TRBJ2-2, with TRBD1 matching 7 bases. The V and J ends lost 4 bases and 9 bases, in that order; junction bases with no gene match: 5. The CDR3 is made up of 13 amino acids. Germline lookup yields CDR1 SSHAT and CDR2 FNYEAQ (reference sequence). The CDR3: CASSSQGNRELFF. CDR3 DNA sequence: TGTGCCAGCAGCTCACAGGGGAACAGGGAGCTGTTTTTT.

The chain couples TRBV30 to TRBJ2-1, with 10 bases fitting TRBD2. The CDR3 is 15 amino acids. Germline lookup yields CDR1 GTSNPN and CDR2 SVGIG (reference sequence). The V segment lost 3 bases and the J segment 7 bases; nucleotides outside the gene matches: 9. The CDR3 region has the DNA TGTGCCTGGAGGGGAAAGCGGGGGGGCTGGAATGAGCAGTTCTTC. It specifies CAWRGKRGGWNEQFF.

V and J are TRBV7-2 and TRBJ2-3, with TRBD1 identical over 9 bases. Germline V gene lookup returns CDR1 SGHTA and CDR2 FQGNSA. This CDR3 spans 16 amino acids. With V trimmed by 4 bases and J by 1 base, 6 bases remained unmatched. The CDR3 DNA is TGTGCCAGCAGCTCACAGGGGGCGCAGGGCACAGATACGCAGTATTTT. This gives the protein CASSSQGAQGTDTQYF.

The chain couples TRBV2 to TRBJ2-3; TRBD1 agrees at 8 bases. The V gene end was trimmed by 7 bases and the J gene end by 5 bases; junction bases not matched to a gene: 8. Germline V CDR1 and CDR2: SNHLY, FYNNEI. This CDR3 comprises 14 residues. The CDR3 loop reads CASNSDRGIDTQYF. The CDR3 nucleotides are TGTGCCAGCAACTCAGACAGGGGAATAGATACGCAGTATTTT.

V gene TRBV20-1 combines with J gene TRBJ2-5, with 8 positions matching TRBD2. The CDR3 contains 13 residues. Germline values: CDR1 DFQATT, CDR2 SNEGSKA (reference sequence). V trimming: 6 bases; J trimming: 1 base; junction bases outside the gene matches: 4. The CDR3 region is CSAGRGGQETQYF. The CDR3 nucleotides read TGCAGTGCGGGCCGGGGGGGCCAAGAGACCCAGTACTTC.

In this sample, this clonotype turned up once. The chain links TRBV5-1 to TRBJ1-1; TRBD1 matches at 10 bases. CDR3 length: 16 amino acids. J was trimmed by 7 bases and V by 1 base; bases with no gene match: 10. The germline V gene encodes CDR1 SGHRS and CDR2 YFSETQ. CDR3 sequence reads: CASSLSPGTGVNEAFF. The CDR3, as DNA: TGCGCCAGCAGCTTGTCCCCCGGGACAGGGGTCAATGAAGCTTTCTTT. Looking up the rest from reference TRBV5-1 and TRBJ1-1 gives the full variable domain: KAGVTQTPRYLIKTRGQQVTLSCSPISGHRSVSWYQQTPGQGLQFLFEYFSETQRNKGNFPGRFSGRQFSNSRSEMNVSTLELGDSALYLCASSLSPGTGVNEAFFGQGTRLTVV.

The genes are TRBV6-6 and TRBJ2-7, with D possibly TRBD1 on 5 matching bases. The CDR3 spans 15 residues. In germline, CDR1 is MNHNY, CDR2 SVGAGI (reference sequence). Trimming cost V 3 bases and J 1 base, with 13 bases left between them. Here the CDR3 reads CASSYRAGLSYEQYF. The CDR3 nucleotides read TGTGCCAGCAGTTATCGGGCAGGGTTATCCTACGAGCAGTACTTC.

This clonotype was seen a single time. This rearrangement joins TRBV30 to TRBJ2-2, with 7 nucleotides matching TRBD1. The CDR3 is 14 residues long. J lost 7 bases, V lost 1 base, and 6 bases had no gene match. CDR1 and CDR2 (germline): GTSNPN, SVGIG (reference sequence). The CDR3 DNA is TGTGCCTGGAGTGCAGGACAGGCTTTCGGGGAGCTGTTTTTT. Protein product: CAWSAGQAFGELFF.

The chain is built from TRBV20-1 and TRBJ2-1, with 10 bases identical to TRBD2. V lost 0 bases and J lost 8; bases outside the gene matches: 16. The CDR3 runs to 18 residues. Germline V gene data show CDR1 as DFQATT and CDR2 as SNEGSKA (reference sequence). The CDR3 nucleotides read TGCAGTGCTAGAGATCACCTAACTAGCGGGGCAACTAACGATGAGCAGTTCTTC. Translated: CSARDHLTSGATNDEQFF.

J is TRBJ1-2 and V is TRBV5-1; 8 bases line up with TRBD1. Germline assignment: CDR1 SGHRS and CDR2 YFSETQ. V lost 3 bases to trimming and J lost 9 bases; unmatched junction nucleotides: 10. CDR3 length: 14 amino acids. The CDR3 sequence is CASSSTTGEISYTF. DNA of the CDR3: TGCGCCAGCAGCTCCACGACAGGGGAGATTAGCTACACCTTC.

The genes are TRBV20-1 and TRBJ2-7; D is tentatively TRBD1 or TRBD2 (5 bases each). Germline V CDR1 and CDR2: DFQATT, SNEGSKA (reference sequence). Trimming took off 6 bases at V and 1 base at J, with 10 bases between the two ends. The CDR3 runs 12 residues. CDR3 amino acids: CSAVEGSYEQYF. The DNA for the CDR3 is TGCAGTGCCGTAGAGGGGTCCTACGAGCAGTACTTC.

This CDR3 is CSMAVDGVYEQYF. DNA for the CDR3: TGCAGCATGGCGGTGGATGGGGTCTACGAGCAGTACTTC. The chain joins TRBV29-1 to TRBJ2-7; the D is unclear. This CDR3 contains 13 residues. Germline values: CDR1 SQVTM, CDR2 ANQGSEA. The V end lost 8 bases, the J end lost 3 bases, and 17 bases lay between the germline ends.

The rearrangement links TRBV5-1 to TRBJ2-7; D tentatively fits TRBD1 or TRBD2 (5 bases each). The CDR3 is 14 residues long. Between the trimmed V and J ends, which lost 6 bases and 5 bases, there was a span of 18 bases. Germline V CDR1 and CDR2: SGHRS, YFSETQ. CDR3 nucleotide sequence: TGCGCCAGCAAACTGCCGGGACGAGTAGACGAGCAGTACTTC. Encoded protein: CASKLPGRVDEQYF.

In the case of this clonotype: Mismatch with germline at one junction end may stem from a read error. The rearrangement joins TRBV20-1 to TRBJ2-2; possibly TRBD1 or TRBD2 for D (6 bases each). Germline CDR1 reads DFQATT; CDR2 reads SNEGSKA (reference sequence). This CDR3 is built from 14 residues. The CDR3 region has the DNA TGCAGCGCTAGGGGGTCGGGGGCGACCGGGGAGCTGTTTTTT. It translates to CSARGSGATGELFF.

CDR3 sequence reads: CAISESRDSNEQFF. CDR3 bases: TGTGCCATCAGTGAGTCGCGGGACAGCAATGAGCAGTTCTTC. J is TRBJ2-1 and V is TRBV10-3; D may be TRBD1 (7 bases). Germline-derived CDR1 and CDR2 are ENHRY and SYGVKD. The CDR3 loop spans 14 amino acids. Trimming pared 0 bases from V and 6 bases from J, leaving 9 bases between.

J is TRBJ2-4 and V is TRBV7-2; TRBD2 aligns across 12 bases. Germline V CDR1 and CDR2: SGHTA, FQGNSA. This CDR3 is built from 12 residues. The V gene end was trimmed by 4 bases and the J gene end by 16 bases; junction bases not matched to a gene: 5. CDR3 residues: CASSSGTSGPYF. The CDR3 DNA is TGTGCCAGCAGCTCTGGGACTAGCGGGCCCTACTTC.

This clonotype has just one count. The chain employs TRBV15 and TRBJ2-1; 14 bases line up with TRBD2. J lost 12 bases, V lost 1 base, and 5 bases had no gene match. The CDR3 has 15 amino acids. Germline V gene data show CDR1 as LNHNV and CDR2 as YYDKDF (reference sequence). Here the CDR3 DNA reads TGTGCCACCAGCAGAGTGACTAGCGGGGGGGCCAGGCAGTTCTTC. The encoded protein is CATSRVTSGGARQFF.

The rearrangement links TRBV20-1 to TRBJ2-3; weak D call: TRBD1 (6 bases). The CDR3 runs to 15 residues. Trimming left V 3 bases short and J 0 bases short, with 13 bases between. Looked up from germline, CDR1 is DFQATT and CDR2 is SNEGSKA (reference sequence). CDR3 region: CSARSPGQSTDTQYF. The CDR3 DNA is TGCAGTGCTAGGTCCCCGGGACAAAGCACAGATACGCAGTATTTT.

J is TRBJ1-6 and V is TRBV20-1; TRBD1 might be the D (5 bases). Germline CDR1 and CDR2: DFQATT and SNEGSKA (reference sequence). The CDR3 spans 14 residues. V lost 3 bases, J lost 5 bases, and 11 bases lay in between. CDR3 sequence: CSASNPGDNSPLHF. The DNA of the CDR3 is TGCAGTGCTAGTAACCCGGGGGATAATTCACCCCTCCACTTT.

This chain connects TRBV20-1 to TRBJ1-5; D not certain. There are 13 residues in the CDR3. Trimming shortened V by 1 base and J by 7 bases, and 11 bases separated the two germline ends. Germline CDR1 and CDR2: DFQATT and SNEGSKA (reference sequence). CDR3 DNA sequence: TGCAGTGCTAGAGGCCTAGGATGGCAGCCCCAGCATTTT. This sequence encodes CSARGLGWQPQHF.